One and the same sample provided the 22 T cell receptor beta chains below, sequenced in a study of CD8 T cell repertoires and HIV-1 epitope variants. Clones were read by immunoSEQ multiplex PCR, and TCRdb kept only the in-frame ones, dropping some. The sample includes 90,000 or so clones, roughly 81% of them seen just once. Sequencing was performed on uncultured baseline CD8+ T cells from peripheral blood mononuclear cells (PBMCs). These receptors all come from a male donor with HIV.

V usage is TRBV11-1 and J usage is TRBJ1-6; D possibly corresponds to TRBD1 (5 bases). Looked up from germline, CDR1 is SGHAT and CDR2 is FQDESV (reference sequence). V shed 2 bases and J shed 8 bases, with 13 bases lying between them. The CDR3 loop spans 15 amino acids. The CDR3 is CASSLNPGEHSPLHF. DNA of the CDR3: TGTGCCAGCAGCTTAAACCCGGGGGAGCATTCACCCCTCCACTTT.

The chain carries TRBV7-7 and TRBJ2-7, with a possible D match to TRBD2 (6 bases). CDR1 and CDR2 from the germline V gene are SSHAT and FNYEAQ (reference sequence). Between the trimmed V and J ends, which lost 5 bases and 3 bases, there was a span of 17 bases. CDR3 length: 15 amino acids. The CDR3: CASSRNSGVFYEQYF. DNA of the CDR3: TGTGCCAGCAGCCGAAACTCGGGGGTTTTCTACGAGCAGTACTTC.

This clone was seen once. The CDR3 DNA reads TGTGCCAGCAGTCTGGGACTAGCGGGGGGACTCACCCACACAGATACGCAGTATTTT. It yields the protein CASSLGLAGGLTHTDTQYF. This sequence joins TRBV27 and TRBJ2-3; TRBD2 matches 15 bases. Trimming at V came to 5 bases and at J to 2 bases, leaving 11 bases not matched to a gene. From germline, CDR1 is MNHEY and CDR2 SMNVEV (reference sequence). CDR3 length equals 19 residues.

The table lists this clone with a few counts. The chain carries TRBV7-9 and TRBJ1-5; possible D gene TRBD1, 5 bases. Germline V gene sequence: CDR1 SEHNR, CDR2 FQNEAQ (reference sequence). The length of the CDR3 is 13 residues. Trimming pared 0 bases from V and 6 bases from J, leaving 6 bases between. The CDR3 coding sequence is TGTGCCAGCAGCTTAGCAGGGGCTCAGCCCCAGCATTTT. Residues: CASSLAGAQPQHF. Based on the CDR3 plus reference TRBV7-9 and TRBJ1-5, the full variable domain is DTGVSQNPRHKITKRGQNVTFRCDPISEHNRLYWYRQTLGQGPEFLTYFQNEAQLEKSRLLSDRFSAERPKGSFSTLEIQRTEQGDSAMYLCASSLAGAQPQHFGDGTRLSIL.

The rearrangement joins TRBV10-2 to TRBJ1-2; D uncertain. V was cut by 2 bases and J by 11 bases, with 15 bases left in between. CDR3 size: 13 residues. Germline CDR1 is WSHSY and CDR2 is SAAADI. CDR3 coding DNA: TGCGCCAGCAGTGAGACCCTAGAAGAGCGTTACACCTTC. Encoded protein: CASSETLEERYTF.

This clone was seen a handful of times. This rearrangement joins TRBV5-5 to TRBJ2-1; D possibly corresponds to TRBD1 (6 bases). CDR3 size: 15 residues. Trimming shortened V by 3 bases and J by 2 bases, and 12 bases separated the two germline ends. The germline CDR1 and CDR2 sequences are SGHKS and YYEKEE (reference sequence). The CDR3 here is CASSSGTSTYNEQFF. The DNA of the CDR3 is TGTGCCAGCAGCTCGGGGACATCTACCTACAATGAGCAGTTCTTC.

The chain recombines TRBV6-6 with TRBJ2-3; no definite D call. Germline values: CDR1 MNHNY, CDR2 SVGAGI (reference sequence). The length of the CDR3 is 15 residues. V was shortened by 0 bases and J by 2 bases, with 9 bases between the two germline ends. This CDR3 is CASSYSGELTDTQYF. The CDR3 DNA sequence: TGTGCCAGCAGTTACTCTGGGGAACTCACAGATACGCAGTATTTT.

Concerning this clone itself: A far larger clone is one nucleotide away, so this likely arose from a read error. The CDR3 loop reads CASSLTSTDTQYF. The CDR3, as DNA: TGTGCCAGCAGCTTGACAAGCACAGATACGCAGTATTTT. V and J are TRBV5-4 and TRBJ2-3, with D uncertain. The CDR3 runs to 13 residues. Trimming cost V 1 base and J 0 bases, with 3 bases left between them. CDR1 and CDR2 from the germline V gene are SGHNT and YYREEE (reference sequence).

This clone was found once. The chain uses TRBV6-4 and TRBJ1-1; D perhaps matches TRBD1 (5 bases). The CDR3 spans 13 residues. Germline V lookup: CDR1 MRHNA, CDR2 SNTAGT. Trimming removed 0 bases at V and 11 bases at J, with 13 bases between. The CDR3, as DNA: TGTGCCAGCAGTGACTCGGGCAGGGATCTCGCTTTCTTT. Translation gives CASSDSGRDLAFF.

The chain recombines TRBV5-1 with TRBJ2-5, with D perhaps being TRBD1 or TRBD2 (5 bases each). Trimming removed 2 bases from V and 1 base from J, with 15 bases in between. The CDR3 has 16 amino acids. Germline loops: CDR1 SGHRS, CDR2 YFSETQ. The DNA for the CDR3 is TGCGCCAGCAGCTTAGTACCGGGGCGGGTCCAAGAGACCCAGTACTTC. It specifies CASSLVPGRVQETQYF. The full variable domain, completed using reference TRBV5-1 and TRBJ2-5, is KAGVTQTPRYLIKTRGQQVTLSCSPISGHRSVSWYQQTPGQGLQFLFEYFSETQRNKGNFPGRFSGRQFSNSRSEMNVSTLELGDSALYLCASSLVPGRVQETQYFGPGTRLLVL.

The chain joins TRBV7-6 to TRBJ1-2, with 9 bases identical to TRBD1. V trimming: 5 bases; J trimming: 1 base; junction bases outside the gene matches: 11. Germline CDR1 reads SGHVS; CDR2 reads FNYEAQ. The CDR3 length is 17 residues. Written as DNA, the CDR3 is TGTGCCAGCAGCCCGAGGACAGGGGCGTTAAATAACTATGGCTACACCTTC. Amino acid sequence: CASSPRTGALNNYGYTF.

This clone appeared a few times. The chain recombines TRBV7-2 with TRBJ2-3; tentatively, D is TRBD1 (6 bases). The germline V gene encodes CDR1 SGHTA and CDR2 FQGNSA. The CDR3 length is 13 residues. The ends were cut back, 6 bases at V and 5 bases at J, with 12 bases in the middle. CDR3 bases: TGTGCCAGCAGACTCGACAGGTTAGATACGCAGTATTTT. It specifies CASRLDRLDTQYF.

V and J are TRBV28 and TRBJ2-3; weak D call: TRBD1 (6 bases). Germline CDR1 is MDHEN and CDR2 is SYDVKM. The V and J ends lost 2 bases and 4 bases respectively, with 16 bases between them. This CDR3 comprises 16 residues. CDR3: CASSLLFLQGPDTQYF. The CDR3 DNA reads as TGTGCCAGCAGTTTACTTTTCCTACAGGGTCCAGATACGCAGTATTTT.

The chain carries TRBV28 and TRBJ2-2; D is possibly TRBD1 (6 bases). This CDR3 is built from 15 residues. Germline V gene lookup returns CDR1 MDHEN and CDR2 SYDVKM. Trimming removed 1 base from V and 3 bases from J, with 9 bases in between. CDR3 loop: CASSLSDRHTGELFF. The DNA for the CDR3 is TGTGCCAGCAGTTTATCGGACAGACACACCGGGGAGCTGTTTTTT.

V is TRBV9 and J is TRBJ2-1; the match to TRBD2 covers 10 bases. This CDR3 comprises 14 residues. Germline V gene data show CDR1 as SGDLS and CDR2 as YYNGEE. Trimming cost V 3 bases and J 5 bases; bases outside gene matches: 2. The CDR3 nucleotides read TGTGCCAGCAGCGACCTAGCGGGAGACAATGAGCAGTTCTTC. Amino acids: CASSDLAGDNEQFF.

The DNA of the CDR3 is TGTGCCAGCAGCTTGCTCCTAAGTAACACTGAAGCTTTCTTT. This sequence encodes CASSLLLSNTEAFF. The rearrangement joins TRBV13 to TRBJ1-1; D not certain. The CDR3 extends over 14 amino acids. V lost 3 bases, J lost 2 bases, and 10 bases lay in between. Germline CDR1 is PRHDT and CDR2 is FYEKMQ (reference sequence).

The rearrangement joins TRBV6-1 to TRBJ2-2, with 9 bases that match TRBD1. V gave up 7 bases and J gave up 6 bases; unmatched junction bases: 3. Germline loops: CDR1 MNHNS, CDR2 SASEGT. CDR3 length equals 13 residues. CDR3 loop: CASTRTGAGELFF. The CDR3 DNA reads as TGTGCCAGCACCCGGACAGGGGCCGGGGAGCTGTTTTTT.

The chain carries TRBV9 and TRBJ2-6; no firm D call. The CDR3 has 14 amino acids. Germline CDR1 is SGDLS and CDR2 is YYNGEE. V lost 3 bases and J lost 2, with 6 bases in between. The CDR3 DNA follows: TGTGCCAGCAGCGCTGGCCCTGGGGCCAACGTCCTGACTTTC. Translating it yields CASSAGPGANVLTF.

The rearrangement links TRBV5-6 to TRBJ1-5, with 10 bases that match TRBD1. With 4 bases clipped from V and 2 bases from J, the junction kept 3 bases outside the gene matches. The germline CDR1 and CDR2 sequences are SGHDT and YYEEEE. The CDR3 is 15 amino acids. CDR3 nucleotide sequence: TGTGCCAGCAGCCTGGGGACAGGGGGCAATCAGCCCCAGCATTTT. Translation gives CASSLGTGGNQPQHF.

The chain combines TRBV5-4 with TRBJ1-2; 7 bases are shared with TRBD1. Trimming removed 0 bases from V and 4 bases from J; junction bases left unmatched: 6. Germline V CDR1 and CDR2: SGHNT, YYREEE (reference sequence). There are 15 residues in the CDR3. The CDR3 here is CASSLVAGGTYGYTF. CDR3 coding DNA: TGTGCCAGCAGCTTGGTAGCAGGGGGAACCTATGGCTACACCTTC.

The DNA of the CDR3 is TGCGCCAGCGGGACTAGCGGGGCCACCCAAGAGACCCAGTACTTC. Amino acids: CASGTSGATQETQYF. The chain combines TRBV5-1 with TRBJ2-5; 13 positions agree with TRBD2. With 7 bases clipped from V and 1 base from J, the junction kept 4 bases outside the gene matches. Germline V gene data show CDR1 as SGHRS and CDR2 as YFSETQ. CDR3 length: 15 amino acids.

V is TRBV6-6 and J is TRBJ2-7; TRBD1 agrees at 7 bases. Germline V CDR1 and CDR2: MNHNY, SVGAGI (reference sequence). The CDR3 loop spans 14 amino acids. V was clipped by 0 bases and J by 4 bases; unmatched bases: 3. The CDR3 DNA reads as TGTGCCAGCAGTTACTCGAGCAGGGGGTACGAGCAGTACTTC. This translates into CASSYSSRGYEQYF.